These 20 T cell receptor beta chains were sequenced from one sample in a study of identical twins. One entry per CDR3 protein results from TCRdb running MiXCR on the 5' RACE reads. Of under 450,000 distinct CDR3 sequences in the sample, approximately 17% are singletons; the top ten hold approximately 12%. Sequencing used naive T cells sorted from blood. The receptors shown here come from a man in his fifties in good health.

This clonotype was detected only a few times. The chain joins TRBV20-1 to TRBJ2-7; possibly TRBD2 for D (7 bases). The ends were cut back, 3 bases at V and 2 bases at J, with 17 bases in the middle. CDR1 is DFQATT, CDR2 SNEGSKA, per germline (reference sequence). This CDR3 has 15 amino acids. CDR3 protein: CSASAVGGGAYEQYF. The CDR3 nucleotides read TGCAGTGCTAGCGCGGTCGGAGGGGGGGCCTACGAGCAGTACTTC.

This clonotype showed up just a few times. The chain combines TRBV5-1 with TRBJ2-2, with 8 bases identical to TRBD2. Germline V CDR1 and CDR2: SGHRS, YFSETQ. Germline trimming cut 4 bases from V and 0 bases from J; bases unmatched to any gene: 5. This CDR3 region has 16 residues. This chain's CDR3 is CASSDIAGTNTGELFF. CDR3 DNA sequence: TGCGCCAGCAGCGACATAGCGGGGACGAACACCGGGGAGCTGTTTTTT.

The rearrangement joins TRBV6-2 or TRBV6-3 to TRBJ2-3, with TRBD2 matching over 9 bases. Trimming took 10 bases from V and 1 from J; bases not matched to a gene: 6. The CDR3 has 14 amino acids. Germline V CDR1 and CDR2: MNHEY, SVGEGT. This chain's CDR3 is CATRRLAGTDTQYF. The CDR3 coding sequence is TGTGCCACACGACGACTAGCGGGCACAGATACGCAGTATTTT.

The genes are TRBV6-2 or TRBV6-3 and TRBJ2-3, with TRBD2 identical over 10 bases. Germline V gene sequence: CDR1 MNHEY, CDR2 SVGEGT. The V gene end was trimmed by 5 bases and the J gene end by 9 bases; junction bases not matched to a gene: 17. The CDR3 is 17 residues long. CDR3 sequence: CASSAGVWTSGSVTQYF. CDR3 nucleotide sequence: TGTGCCAGCAGTGCCGGGGTTTGGACTAGCGGCTCGGTGACGCAGTATTTT.

This clonotype was picked up a small number of times. The V and J genes are TRBV6-2 or TRBV6-3 and TRBJ1-2, with 9 nucleotides matching TRBD1. V was clipped by 5 bases and J by 4 bases; unmatched bases: 8. CDR3 size: 15 residues. Germline CDR1 MNHEY, CDR2 SVGEGT. The CDR3 is CASSLLGQGVYGYTF. In DNA form, the CDR3 reads TGTGCCAGCAGTCTCCTGGGACAGGGAGTCTATGGCTACACCTTC.

The chain recombines TRBV11-2 with TRBJ1-2, with D maybe TRBD1 (5 bases). The ends were cut back, 3 bases at V and 4 bases at J, with 18 bases in the middle. The CDR3 is 16 amino acids. In germline, CDR1 is SGHAT, CDR2 FQNNGV. CDR3 sequence: CASSLIGGAEGYGYTF. The CDR3 coding sequence is TGTGCCAGCAGCTTGATTGGCGGGGCCGAGGGCTATGGCTACACCTTC.

There are a few counts of this clonotype. V and J are TRBV6-2 or TRBV6-3 and TRBJ2-7; weak D call: TRBD2 (5 bases). The germline V gene encodes CDR1 MNHEY and CDR2 SVGEGT. This CDR3 contains 14 residues. Trimming took off 0 bases at V and 4 bases at J, with 10 bases between the two ends. The CDR3 here is CASSYSMRGYEQYF. DNA of the CDR3: TGTGCCAGCAGTTACTCGATGAGAGGGTACGAGCAGTACTTC.

The table lists this clonotype with a few counts. This chain joins TRBV6-5 and TRBJ2-5, with D possibly being TRBD2 (6 bases). The CDR3 covers 12 residues. Germline CDR1 and CDR2: MNHEY and SVGAGI. V was clipped by 5 bases and J by 7 bases, with 11 bases between them. Written as DNA, the CDR3 is TGTGCCAGCAGTGGGGACTTGGCGACCCAGTACTTC. Its translation: CASSGDLATQYF.

This clonotype showed up many times. This chain connects TRBV11-2 to TRBJ2-1, with 7 bases that match TRBD2. Looked up from germline, CDR1 is SGHAT and CDR2 is FQNNGV. With 5 bases clipped from V and 4 bases from J, the junction kept 8 bases outside the gene matches. The CDR3 consists of 15 residues. Here the CDR3 reads CASSPLTSSYNEQFF. In DNA, the CDR3 is TGTGCCAGCAGCCCTCTGACTAGCAGTTACAATGAGCAGTTCTTC.

The chain uses TRBV5-1 and TRBJ1-4, with 9 nucleotides matching TRBD1. The trim removed 4 bases at V and 7 bases at J, leaving 11 bases unmatched. Looked up from germline, CDR1 is SGHRS and CDR2 is YFSETQ. The CDR3 loop spans 16 amino acids. DNA of the CDR3: TGCGCCAGCAGCGTCAATAAGGGACAGGGAGGTGAAAAACTGTTTTTT. This sequence encodes CASSVNKGQGGEKLFF. Variable domain in full (rest from reference TRBV5-1 and TRBJ1-4): KAGVTQTPRYLIKTRGQQVTLSCSPISGHRSVSWYQQTPGQGLQFLFEYFSETQRNKGNFPGRFSGRQFSNSRSEMNVSTLELGDSALYLCASSVNKGQGGEKLFFGSGTQLSVL.

The genes are TRBV28 and TRBJ2-7; 11 nucleotides agree with TRBD2. The J segment lost 5 bases and the V segment lost 5 bases, leaving 8 bases of the junction unmatched. The CDR3 runs 15 residues. Germline assignment: CDR1 MDHEN and CDR2 SYDVKM. The CDR3 coding sequence is TGTGCCAGCAGTCCCGTAGCGGGAGGGCCGGACGAGCAGTACTTC. Translation: CASSPVAGGPDEQYF. Using reference TRBV28 and TRBJ2-7 for the parts outside the CDR3, the full variable domain is DVKVTQSSRYLVKRTGEKVFLECVQDMDHENMFWYRQDPGLGLRLIYFSYDVKMKEKGDIPEGYSVSREKKERFSLILESASTNQTSMYLCASSPVAGGPDEQYFGPGTRLTVT.

The rearrangement links TRBV6-5 to TRBJ1-2; TRBD1 might be the D (6 bases). CDR1 is MNHEY and CDR2 is SVGAGI in the germline V gene. The V gene lost 6 bases and the J gene lost 7 bases, with 12 bases spanning the gap. The CDR3 loop spans 12 amino acids. The CDR3 DNA reads TGTGCCAGCAGACAAGGGACATCTGGCTACACCTTC. This encodes CASRQGTSGYTF.

This clonotype has a count of ten or more. The rearrangement uses TRBV6-5 and TRBJ1-3; no clear D gene. CDR1 and CDR2 (germline): MNHEY, SVGAGI. V lost 7 bases, J lost 8 bases, and 9 bases lay in between. The CDR3 consists of 11 residues. CDR3 nucleotides: TGTGCCAGCACTTCTCGGGACACCATATATTTT. Translated, it gives CASTSRDTIYF.

This clonotype was found a few times. This chain connects TRBV11-1 to TRBJ2-7; 8 bases agree with TRBD2. V dropped 5 bases and J dropped 4; count of bases not matched to a gene: 4. Looked up from germline, CDR1 is SGHAT and CDR2 is FQDESV (reference sequence). This CDR3 is built from 13 residues. The CDR3 protein is CASSVGTRYEQYF. The CDR3 DNA reads TGTGCCAGCAGCGTCGGGACTAGATACGAGCAGTACTTC.

This clonotype showed up just a few times. The rearrangement links TRBV9 to TRBJ1-1; a weak D match, TRBD1 (5 bases). Germline loops: CDR1 SGDLS, CDR2 YYNGEE. CDR3 size: 14 residues. V dropped 4 bases and J dropped 1 base, with 11 bases sitting between them. This CDR3 reads CASSQDGGNTEAFF. The CDR3 DNA follows: TGTGCCAGCAGCCAAGACGGGGGGAACACTGAAGCTTTCTTT.

This clonotype has just a few counts. V gene TRBV12-3 or TRBV12-4 combines with J gene TRBJ1-2; TRBD1 might be the D (6 bases). The length of the CDR3 is 17 residues. V lost 1 base and J 0 bases, leaving 15 bases between the germline ends. Here the CDR3 reads CASSLVNRAKANYGYTF. The CDR3, as DNA: TGTGCCAGCAGTTTAGTGAACAGGGCAAAAGCTAACTATGGCTACACCTTC.

This clonotype was seen only a few times. The chain is built from TRBV4-2 and TRBJ2-5, with 14 bases aligning to TRBD2. The germline CDR1 and CDR2 sequences are LGHNA and YNFKEQ. The CDR3 is 18 amino acids. V was clipped by 5 bases and J by 1 base; unmatched bases: 9. The CDR3 DNA reads TGTGCCAGCAGCTCCGGGACTAGCGGGGGTCTCCGCCAAGAGACCCAGTACTTC. Amino acid sequence: CASSSGTSGGLRQETQYF.

This clonotype was counted only a few times. The chain links TRBV28 to TRBJ2-3; TRBD1 matches at 7 bases. J gave up 5 bases and V 7 bases, and 6 bases lay outside the gene matches. Germline V gives CDR1 MDHEN, CDR2 SYDVKM. CDR3 size: 13 residues. The CDR3 spells CASKYRGRDTQYF. CDR3 DNA: TGTGCCAGCAAGTACAGGGGCCGAGATACGCAGTATTTT.

This clonotype was detected only a few times. The V and J genes are TRBV12-3 or TRBV12-4 and TRBJ1-5; TRBD1 aligns across 8 bases. CDR3 length: 14 amino acids. The V gene end was trimmed by 5 bases and the J gene end by 6 bases; junction bases not matched to a gene: 6. CDR3 nucleotides: TGTGCCAGCAGTCCGGGGACAGGCTTTCAGCCCCAGCATTTT. Residues: CASSPGTGFQPQHF.

The genes are TRBV7-2 and TRBJ2-1; TRBD2 aligns across 8 bases. Germline assignment: CDR1 SGHTA and CDR2 FQGNSA. V trimming: 6 bases; J trimming: 7 bases; junction bases outside the gene matches: 11. The CDR3 loop spans 15 amino acids. The CDR3: CASRPGLAVLNEQFF. The DNA for the CDR3 is TGTGCCAGCAGACCAGGACTAGCCGTCCTGAATGAGCAGTTCTTC.